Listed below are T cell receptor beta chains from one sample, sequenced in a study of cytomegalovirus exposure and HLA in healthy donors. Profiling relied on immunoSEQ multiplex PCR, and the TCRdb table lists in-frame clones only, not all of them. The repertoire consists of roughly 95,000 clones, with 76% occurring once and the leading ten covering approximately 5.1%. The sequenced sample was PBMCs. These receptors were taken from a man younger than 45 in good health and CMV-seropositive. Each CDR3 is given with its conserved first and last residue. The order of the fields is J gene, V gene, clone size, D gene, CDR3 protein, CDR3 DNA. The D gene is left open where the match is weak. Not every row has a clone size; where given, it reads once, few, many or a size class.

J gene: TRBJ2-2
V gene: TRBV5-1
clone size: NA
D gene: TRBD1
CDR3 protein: CASSLGTGNTGELFF
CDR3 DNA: TGCGCCAGCAGCTTGGGGACAGGGAACACCGGGGAGCTGTTTTTT

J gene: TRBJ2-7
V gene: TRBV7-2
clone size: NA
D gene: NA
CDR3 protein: CASSLLGGDEQYF
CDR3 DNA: TGTGCCAGCAGCTTACTGGGCGGGGACGAGCAGTACTTC

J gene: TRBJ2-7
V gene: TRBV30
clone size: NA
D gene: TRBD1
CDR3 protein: CAWSTETGGYEQYF
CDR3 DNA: TGTGCCTGGAGTACCGAGACAGGGGGCTACGAGCAGTACTTC

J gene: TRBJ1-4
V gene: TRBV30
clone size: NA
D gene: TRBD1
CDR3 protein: CAVQGASGEKLFF
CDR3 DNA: TGTGCCGTGCAGGGGGCGTCGGGGGAAAAACTGTTTTTT

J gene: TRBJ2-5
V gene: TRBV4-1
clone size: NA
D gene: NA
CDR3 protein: CASSAKGGETQYF
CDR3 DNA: TGCGCCAGCAGCGCTAAAGGAGGGGAGACCCAGTACTTC

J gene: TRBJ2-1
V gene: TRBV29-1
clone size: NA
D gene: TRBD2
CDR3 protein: CSHRTSRSYNEQFF
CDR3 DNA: TGCAGCCATCGGACTAGCCGTTCCTACAATGAGCAGTTCTTC

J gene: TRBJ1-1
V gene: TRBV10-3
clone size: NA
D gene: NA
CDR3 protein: CAISESSSTEAFF
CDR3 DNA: TGTGCCATCAGTGAGTCTTCGAGCACTGAAGCTTTCTTT

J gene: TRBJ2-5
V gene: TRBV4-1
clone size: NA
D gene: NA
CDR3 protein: CASSQEGINQETQYF
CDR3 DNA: TGCGCCAGCAGCCAGGAGGGGATAAATCAAGAGACCCAGTACTTC

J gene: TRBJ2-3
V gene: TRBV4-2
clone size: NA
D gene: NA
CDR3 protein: CASSQERSSTDTQYF
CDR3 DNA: TGTGCCAGCAGCCAAGAGCGGAGTAGCACAGATACGCAGTATTTT

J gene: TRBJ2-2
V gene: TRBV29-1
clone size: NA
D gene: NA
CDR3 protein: CSVEEGAGTGELFF
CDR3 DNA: TGCAGCGTTGAAGAGGGGGCTGGCACCGGGGAGCTGTTTTTT

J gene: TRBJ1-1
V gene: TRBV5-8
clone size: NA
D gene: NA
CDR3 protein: CASRPGVNTEAFF
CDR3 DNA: TGTGCCAGCAGACCAGGGGTGAACACTGAAGCTTTCTTT

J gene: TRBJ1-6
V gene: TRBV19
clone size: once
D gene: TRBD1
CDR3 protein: CASSTTRTGGSPLHF
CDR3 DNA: TGTGCCAGTAGTACAACCCGGACAGGCGGCTCACCCCTCCACTTT

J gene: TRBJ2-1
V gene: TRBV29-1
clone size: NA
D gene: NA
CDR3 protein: CGGTDAYNEQFF
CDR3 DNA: TGCGGCGGGACTGACGCCTACAATGAGCAGTTCTTC

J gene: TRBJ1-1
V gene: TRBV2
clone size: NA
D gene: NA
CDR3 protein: CASITGRDVKSEAFF
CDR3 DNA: TGTGCCAGCATAACAGGGAGGGATGTCAAATCTGAAGCTTTCTTT

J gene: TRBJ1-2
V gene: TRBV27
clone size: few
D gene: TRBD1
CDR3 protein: CASKTGIRGYTF
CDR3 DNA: TGTGCCAGTAAGACAGGGATACGTGGCTACACCTTC

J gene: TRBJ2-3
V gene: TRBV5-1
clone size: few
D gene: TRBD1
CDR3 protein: CASSPSGTGAPDTQYF
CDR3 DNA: TGCGCCAGCAGCCCTTCCGGGACAGGGGCCCCAGATACGCAGTATTTT

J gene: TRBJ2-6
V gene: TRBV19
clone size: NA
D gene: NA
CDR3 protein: CASSIASGANVLTF
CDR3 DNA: TGTGCCAGTAGTATAGCGTCTGGGGCCAACGTCCTGACTTTC

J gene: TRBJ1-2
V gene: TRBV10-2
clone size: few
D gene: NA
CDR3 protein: CASSEVAHTDGYTF
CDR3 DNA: TGCGCCAGCAGTGAAGTAGCCCACACGGATGGCTACACCTTC

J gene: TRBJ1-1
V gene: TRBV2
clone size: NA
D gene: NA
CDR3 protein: CASSGQGPIEAFF
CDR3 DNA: TGTGCCAGCAGTGGGCAGGGCCCGATTGAAGCTTTCTTT

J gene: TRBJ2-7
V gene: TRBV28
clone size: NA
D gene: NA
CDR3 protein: CASSNRISSYEQYF
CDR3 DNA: TGTGCCAGCAGTAACAGGATTAGCTCCTACGAGCAGTACTTC

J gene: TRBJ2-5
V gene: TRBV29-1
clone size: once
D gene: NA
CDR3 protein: CSVHNAQGGTQYF
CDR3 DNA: TGCAGCGTTCATAACGCACAGGGTGGGACCCAGTACTTC

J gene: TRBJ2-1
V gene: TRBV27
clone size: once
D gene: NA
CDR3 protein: CASSLEWSSYNEQFF
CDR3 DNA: TGTGCCAGCAGTTTAGAGTGGAGCTCCTACAATGAGCAGTTCTTC